What follows are 30 T cell receptor beta chains derived from one specimen sequenced in a study of cytotoxic CD8 clonotypes in ibrutinib-treated CLL. Repertoires were generated with immunoSEQ multiplex PCR, while TCRdb's copy carries only in-frame clones and drops some. The data contain approximately 350,000 clones, 67% of them singletons. Here the sequenced sample was PBMCs, taken after 36 months of ibrutinib treatment. The receptors come from a human donor with chronic lymphocytic leukemia.

The chain recombines TRBV19 with TRBJ2-5; D uncertain. The CDR3 runs to 12 residues. Trimming pared 3 bases from V and 10 bases from J, leaving 12 bases between. CDR1 is LNHDA and CDR2 is SQIVND in the germline V gene (reference sequence). The CDR3 bases are TGTGCCAGTAGTATGGACGGATTTGACCAGTACTTC. It yields the protein CASSMDGFDQYF.

This chain links TRBV29-1 with TRBJ1-1; the D gene is possibly TRBD1 (5 bases). The V end was cut by 8 bases, the J end by 1 base, with 23 bases between. The CDR3 loop spans 16 amino acids. Germline CDR1 is SQVTM and CDR2 is ANQGSEA. Here the CDR3 DNA reads TGCAGCACCCGATTTCCGGGACGAGGAGAGAACACTGAAGCTTTCTTT. This codes for CSTRFPGRGENTEAFF. Together with reference TRBV29-1 and TRBJ1-1, the CDR3 gives the full variable domain: SAVISQKPSRDICQRGTSLTIQCQVDSQVTMMFWYRQQPGQSLTLIATANQGSEATYESGFVIDKFPISRPNLTFSTLTVSNMSPEDSSIYLCSTRFPGRGENTEAFFGQGTRLTVV.

The chain carries TRBV11-2 and TRBJ2-7; 8 bases match TRBD2. The CDR3 is 14 amino acids. V shed 5 bases and J 2 bases; nucleotides not matched to a gene: 5. Germline assignment: CDR1 SGHAT and CDR2 FQNNGV. CDR3 nucleotide sequence: TGTGCCAGCAGCGTCACTAGCGGAACCTACGAGCAGTACTTC. Translating gives CASSVTSGTYEQYF.

The chain uses TRBV7-9 and TRBJ2-7, with 9 bases lining up with TRBD1. The CDR3 consists of 15 residues. The germline V gene has CDR1 SEHNR and CDR2 FQNEAQ (reference sequence). V gave up 4 bases and J gave up 7 bases; unmatched junction bases: 11. The CDR3, as DNA: TGTGCCAGCAGCTGGGACAGGGCGAATTCTGGAGAGCAGTACTTC. Translating it yields CASSWDRANSGEQYF.

The V gene is TRBV6-5, the J gene TRBJ1-1; no clear D gene. The V gene's germline CDR1 is MNHEY and CDR2 SVGAGI. V lost 6 bases, J lost 5 bases, and 10 bases lay in between. The CDR3 spans 12 residues. As DNA, the CDR3 is TGTGCCAGCAGGGCCCGAGGGACTGAAGCTTTCTTT. Translation gives CASRARGTEAFF.

J is TRBJ1-2 and V is TRBV6-5, with D tentatively TRBD1 (5 bases). The CDR3 loop spans 15 amino acids. Trimming removed 6 bases from V and 8 bases from J, with 22 bases in between. Per the germline V gene, CDR1 is MNHEY and CDR2 is SVGAGI. The CDR3 reads CASSETPVGWGGYTF. The CDR3 DNA reads as TGTGCCAGCAGCGAAACTCCGGTGGGTTGGGGCGGCTACACCTTC.

The chain is built from TRBV29-1 and TRBJ2-1; tentatively, D is TRBD2 (7 bases). The germline V and J ends were trimmed by 3 bases and 6 bases, with 15 bases remaining between them. CDR1 SQVTM and CDR2 ANQGSEA come from the germline V gene. The CDR3 runs to 14 residues. In DNA form, the CDR3 reads TGCAGCGTTGAGCTGGCGCGGGGGCCCAATGAGCAGTTCTTC. Translated, it gives CSVELARGPNEQFF.

This clone was seen a handful of times. The chain employs TRBV6-5 and TRBJ2-7; possible D gene TRBD2, 5 bases. Germline CDR1 reads MNHEY; CDR2 reads SVGAGI. V lost 2 bases to trimming and J lost 0 bases, with 8 bases between them. CDR3 length: 14 amino acids. The CDR3 nucleotides are TGTGCCAGCAGTTACGCACGGGGCTCCTACGAGCAGTACTTC. Amino acid sequence: CASSYARGSYEQYF.

The rearrangement joins TRBV7-9 to TRBJ1-2; 12 positions agree with TRBD1. J lost 4 bases, V lost 5 bases, and 11 bases had no gene match. CDR1 is SEHNR, CDR2 FQNEAQ, per germline (reference sequence). The CDR3 sequence is 17 residues long. CDR3 sequence reads: CASSPGTGGEIVYGYTF. For the CDR3, the DNA is TGTGCCAGCAGCCCCGGGACAGGGGGCGAGATAGTCTATGGCTACACCTTC.

This clone was seen once. The J gene is TRBJ2-5, the V gene TRBV29-1; 8 positions agree with TRBD1. V lost 1 base and J lost 2; bases outside the gene matches: 9. This CDR3 region has 16 residues. Per the germline V gene, CDR1 is SQVTM and CDR2 is ANQGSEA. This CDR3 reads CSVEGMMDREQETQYF. The CDR3 DNA follows: TGCAGCGTTGAAGGGATGATGGACAGGGAACAAGAGACCCAGTACTTC. Full variable domain (rest looked up from reference TRBV29-1 and TRBJ2-5): SAVISQKPSRDICQRGTSLTIQCQVDSQVTMMFWYRQQPGQSLTLIATANQGSEATYESGFVIDKFPISRPNLTFSTLTVSNMSPEDSSIYLCSVEGMMDREQETQYFGPGTRLLVL.

This chain uses TRBV5-1 with TRBJ1-5; no firm D call. V dropped 0 bases and J dropped 3 bases, with 10 bases sitting between them. Germline V CDR1 and CDR2: SGHRS, YFSETQ. The CDR3 is made up of 15 amino acids. The CDR3: CASSLGVQANQPQHF. In nucleotides, the CDR3 is TGCGCCAGCAGCTTGGGGGTGCAGGCCAATCAGCCCCAGCATTTT.

As concerns this clone: Other DNA sequences in this sample translate to the same CDR3. V is TRBV20-1 and J is TRBJ2-7; D not resolved. The ends were cut back, 3 bases at V and 3 bases at J, with 6 bases in the middle. Germline CDR1 and CDR2: DFQATT and SNEGSKA (reference sequence). The CDR3 length is 11 residues. CDR3 in amino acids: CSARDDYEQYF. The CDR3 bases are TGCAGTGCTAGGGACGACTACGAGCAGTACTTC.

V is TRBV6-5 and J is TRBJ1-1, with D unclear. The CDR3 consists of 14 residues. The germline V gene has CDR1 MNHEY and CDR2 SVGAGI. Trimming shortened V by 0 bases and J by 0 bases, and 5 bases separated the two germline ends. The chain's CDR3 is CASSYSLLNTEAFF. CDR3 coding DNA: TGTGCCAGCAGTTACTCGCTACTGAACACTGAAGCTTTCTTT.

The rearrangement joins TRBV4-1 to TRBJ2-2; 8 positions agree with TRBD1. The CDR3 is 15 amino acids. Germline V gives CDR1 MGHRA, CDR2 YSYEKL. J gave up 1 base and V 6 bases, and 4 bases lay outside the gene matches. The CDR3 sequence is CASSWGQVNTGELFF. The CDR3 coding sequence is TGCGCCAGCAGTTGGGGACAGGTGAACACCGGGGAGCTGTTTTTT.

The chain uses TRBV4-2 and TRBJ1-4; possibly TRBD1 for D (6 bases). The germline gives CDR1 LGHNA, CDR2 YNFKEQ. The CDR3 length is 16 residues. V gave up 3 bases and J gave up 12 bases, with 23 bases separating them. CDR3 coding DNA: TGTGCCAGCAGCCAGGACAGAGGGACCACTCTCGGAGAACTGTTTTTT. Protein product: CASSQDRGTTLGELFF.

This clone was counted a few times. The J gene is TRBJ1-1, the V gene TRBV15; the D gene is possibly TRBD1 (5 bases). The V gene lost 3 bases and the J gene lost 2 bases, with 16 bases spanning the gap. Germline CDR1 reads LNHNV; CDR2 reads YYDKDF (reference sequence). The CDR3 totals 16 residues. The CDR3 DNA sequence: TGTGCCACCAGCAGTGGATTGGGCCAGGGAAACACTGAAGCTTTCTTT. The encoded protein is CATSSGLGQGNTEAFF.

Only a few counts were recorded for this clone. This chain connects TRBV12-5 to TRBJ2-3; the match to TRBD1 covers 7 bases. The V gene's germline CDR1 is LGHNT and CDR2 FRNRAP. Trimming cost V 3 bases and J 5 bases; bases outside gene matches: 2. The CDR3 consists of 13 residues. The CDR3 loop reads CASGFHRGDTQYF. The CDR3 nucleotides are TGTGCTAGTGGTTTCCACAGGGGAGATACGCAGTATTTT.

This sequence joins TRBV5-1 and TRBJ1-2; the match to TRBD1 covers 10 bases. The CDR3 extends over 15 amino acids. In germline, CDR1 is SGHRS, CDR2 YFSETQ. V was pared by 5 bases and J by 2 bases, with 6 bases of the junction left unmatched. CDR3 sequence: CASRTGTGANYGYTF. DNA of the CDR3: TGCGCCAGCAGAACCGGGACAGGGGCCAACTATGGCTACACCTTC.

J is TRBJ1-4 and V is TRBV9; 8 nucleotides line up with TRBD1. Germline CDR1 and CDR2: SGDLS and YYNGEE. CDR3 length: 16 residues. Germline trimming cut 5 bases from V and 0 bases from J; bases unmatched to any gene: 6. DNA for the CDR3: TGTGCCAGCAGTCGTCAGGGGGCCTCAACTAATGAAAAACTGTTTTTT. Amino acids: CASSRQGASTNEKLFF.

This chain connects TRBV27 to TRBJ1-2; D gene unclear. Germline CDR1 reads MNHEY; CDR2 reads SMNVEV (reference sequence). V gave up 5 bases and J gave up 7 bases, with 11 bases separating them. The CDR3 length is 12 residues. Written as DNA, the CDR3 is TGTGCCAGCAGTCCGGTATCGGGTGGCTACACCTTC. This sequence encodes CASSPVSGGYTF.

V gene TRBV9 combines with J gene TRBJ2-1; 9 bases align to TRBD2. Germline CDR1 SGDLS, CDR2 YYNGEE. This CDR3 has 16 amino acids. The junction had 7 bases not matched to a gene; V was cut back by 4 bases and J by 2 bases. The DNA for the CDR3 is TGTGCCAGCAGCTCTAGCCTAGCGGGACCCTACAATGAGCAGTTCTTC. It is translated as CASSSSLAGPYNEQFF.

In its sample, this clone was seen once. This sequence joins TRBV6-5 and TRBJ2-3, with 8 bases that match TRBD2. This CDR3 contains 12 residues. V gave up 10 bases and J gave up 12 bases; unmatched junction bases: 12. From germline, CDR1 is MNHEY and CDR2 SVGAGI. The CDR3 reads CATTWPAGGQYF. CDR3 nucleotide sequence: TGTGCCACCACCTGGCCGGCGGGGGGACAGTATTTT.

This chain connects TRBV19 to TRBJ2-3; D gene unclear. CDR3 length: 13 amino acids. Germline V gene data show CDR1 as LNHDA and CDR2 as SQIVND (reference sequence). V was pared by 8 bases and J by 1 base, with 10 bases between. The CDR3 DNA sequence: TGTGCCAGTGCCCCCAGCGGCACAGATACGCAGTATTTT. Residues: CASAPSGTDTQYF.

This rearrangement joins TRBV6-6 to TRBJ1-2; D is undetermined. This CDR3 has 13 amino acids. Germline-derived CDR1 and CDR2 are MNHNY and SVGAGI (reference sequence). The germline V and J ends were trimmed by 5 bases and 3 bases, with 10 bases remaining between them. The CDR3 coding sequence is TGTGCCAGCAGTCCTGACGGATACTATGGCTACACCTTC. Amino acid sequence: CASSPDGYYGYTF.

This clone appeared a few times. J is TRBJ2-4 and V is TRBV5-6; D is unclear. Per the germline V gene, CDR1 is SGHDT and CDR2 is YYEEEE. Trimming took 1 base from V and 1 from J, leaving 6 bases between them. The CDR3 loop spans 14 amino acids. CDR3 sequence reads: CASSLLGAKNIQYF. CDR3 DNA sequence: TGTGCCAGCAGCTTGTTAGGGGCCAAAAACATTCAGTACTTC.

The V and J genes are TRBV7-6 and TRBJ2-3; D call uncertain. Germline loops: CDR1 SGHVS, CDR2 FNYEAQ. The V end lost 6 bases, the J end lost 4 bases, and 14 bases lay between the germline ends. The CDR3 has 14 amino acids. CDR3: CASSYYTAPDTQYF. The CDR3 bases are TGTGCCAGCAGTTATTACACAGCCCCAGATACGCAGTATTTT.

This clone was detected only once. V is TRBV29-1 and J is TRBJ2-1; 15 positions agree with TRBD2. Germline V lookup: CDR1 SQVTM, CDR2 ANQGSEA. V gave up 4 bases and J gave up 9 bases; unmatched junction bases: 4. The CDR3 consists of 14 residues. CDR3 sequence: CSVGTSGRAGEQFF. CDR3 in DNA: TGCAGCGTTGGGACTAGCGGGAGGGCCGGTGAGCAGTTCTTC.

The chain links TRBV9 to TRBJ2-3; 9 bases map to TRBD2. In germline, CDR1 is SGDLS, CDR2 YYNGEE. This CDR3 contains 19 residues. V lost 3 bases, J lost 0 bases, and 14 bases stayed unmatched. This CDR3 reads CASSGNREAAGGSTDTQYF. In DNA form, the CDR3 reads TGTGCCAGCAGCGGAAACAGGGAGGCTGCGGGGGGGAGCACAGATACGCAGTATTTT.

The table lists this clone with a count of one. The chain employs TRBV6-5 and TRBJ1-6, with no clear D. This CDR3 comprises 13 residues. Germline V gives CDR1 MNHEY, CDR2 SVGAGI. The ends were cut back, 3 bases at V and 14 bases at J, with 14 bases in the middle. Here the CDR3 reads CASSYSRVQALHF. In nucleotides, the CDR3 is TGTGCCAGCAGTTATTCAAGGGTCCAAGCCCTCCACTTT.

This chain uses TRBV29-1 with TRBJ2-7; 8 bases map to TRBD1. In germline, CDR1 is SQVTM, CDR2 ANQGSEA. This CDR3 has 15 residues. V lost 6 bases to trimming and J lost 4 bases; unmatched junction nucleotides: 14. CDR3 residues: CSVLNRGSKDYEQYF. The CDR3 DNA reads TGCAGCGTATTAAACAGGGGGAGTAAGGATTACGAGCAGTACTTC.